Listed below are T cell receptor beta chains from one sample, sequenced in a study of T cell responses to AZD1222 COVID-19 vaccine. The assay was immunoSEQ multiplex PCR, and TCRdb's table has in-frame clones only and misses some. This sample has more than 75,000 clones, with 88% found just once. This specimen consisted of peripheral blood, obtained 28 days after the second AZD1222 dose. These receptor sequences come from an adult who received the AZD1222 COVID-19 vaccine. The CDR3 runs from the conserved cysteine through the conserved F or W. A D gene is named only where the DNA matches it firmly. A row's size may be missing; if present it is once, few, many or a size class.

V	J	size	D	CDR3	DNA
TRBV4-1	TRBJ2-7	-	-	CASSQEGQGEQYF	TGCGCCAGCAGCCAAGAGGGACAAGGCGAGCAGTACTTC
TRBV27	TRBJ2-1	-	TRBD2	CASSLTSGRPYEQFF	TGTGCCAGCAGTCTGACTAGCGGGAGGCCCTATGAGCAGTTCTTC
TRBV7-2	TRBJ1-1	once	TRBD1	CASSLGQGTEAFF	TGTGCCAGCAGCTTAGGACAGGGCACTGAAGCTTTCTTT
TRBV7-9	TRBJ1-1	once	TRBD1	CASSLDPGGNTEAFF	TGTGCCAGCAGCTTAGATCCAGGGGGGAACACTGAAGCTTTCTTT
TRBV14	TRBJ2-7	-	TRBD1	CASSPYTGTEAYEQYF	TGTGCCAGCAGCCCATACACCGGGACAGAGGCCTACGAGCAGTACTTC
TRBV18	TRBJ1-2	-	-	CASSPTTETHYGYTF	TGTGCCAGCTCACCTACGACCGAGACCCACTATGGCTACACCTTC
TRBV3-1/TRBV3-2	TRBJ2-7	-	-	CASSQQPAGDEQYF	TGTGCCAGCAGCCAACAACCAGCCGGGGACGAGCAGTACTTC
TRBV2	TRBJ1-6	once	TRBD1	CASSGTGRQNSPLHF	TGTGCCAGCAGCGGGACAGGACGACAAAATTCACCCCTCCACTTT
TRBV28	TRBJ1-3	-	-	CASRFTGRNTIYF	TGTGCCAGCAGATTTACAGGGAGAAACACCATATATTTT
TRBV4-1	TRBJ2-2	once	-	CASSQDPAGTGELFF	TGCGCCAGCAGCCAAGATCCAGCAGGGACCGGGGAGCTGTTTTTT
TRBV27	TRBJ2-2	-	-	CASSFGLELFF	TGTGCCAGCAGTTTTGGCCTTGAGCTGTTTTTT
TRBV19	TRBJ1-2	once	-	CAVQELGFNYGYTF	TGTGCCGTCCAAGAATTAGGGTTTAACTATGGCTACACCTTC
TRBV2	TRBJ2-1	-	TRBD2	CASSTSGSPYNEQFF	TGTGCCAGCAGTACTAGCGGGAGCCCCTACAATGAGCAGTTCTTC
TRBV25-1	TRBJ1-3	-	-	CASSESLGTSGNTIYF	TGTGCCAGCAGTGAATCCCTCGGAACCTCTGGAAACACCATATATTTT
TRBV3-1/TRBV3-2	TRBJ1-2	-	-	CASSQVSYGNYGYTF	TGTGCCAGCAGCCAAGTCTCTTATGGTAACTATGGCTACACCTTC
TRBV29-1	TRBJ2-2	-	-	CSVSTVGNTGELFF	TGCAGCGTTAGTACAGTAGGGAACACCGGGGAGCTGTTTTTT
TRBV7-9	TRBJ1-2	-	-	CASSSDGTSNYGYTF	TGTGCCAGCAGCTCCGACGGGACGTCGAACTATGGCTACACCTTC
TRBV20-1	TRBJ1-4	-	-	CSGTDNEKLFF	TGCAGTGGGACAGATAATGAAAAACTGTTTTTT